Listed below are T cell receptor beta chains from one sample, sequenced in a study of beta chain features in type 1 diabetes. Method: immunoSEQ multiplex PCR; TCRdb's copy keeps in-frame clones and lacks some. This table has over 200,000 clones, 9.5% to 13% appearing once. The sequenced sample consisted of naive CD4+ T cells from blood. The receptors were sampled from a man between 25 and 39 years old with type 1 diabetes. Each CDR3 is given with its conserved first and last residue. D genes are given only for firm matches. Rows may omit the clone size; those that give it use once, few, many or a size class.

CDR3	DNA	V	size	J	D
CASSLVAEVNEQFF	TGTGCCAGCAGCTTAGTGGCAGAAGTTAATGAGCAGTTCTTC	TRBV7-9	few	TRBJ2-1	NA
CASSVAGGGTGELFF	TGTGCCAGCAGCGTAGCGGGCGGGGGTACCGGGGAGCTGTTTTTT	TRBV9	few	TRBJ2-2	TRBD2
CATSRVGTLDTQYF	TGTGCCACCAGCAGAGTTGGGACATTGGATACGCAGTATTTT	TRBV15	NA	TRBJ2-3	NA
CASSQAEGPRSTIYF	TGCGCCAGCAGCCAAGCGGAGGGTCCGCGGAGCACCATATATTTT	TRBV4-3	NA	TRBJ1-3	NA
CASSRTSGGAGPTYNEQFF	TGTGCCAGCTCAAGGACTAGCGGGGGGGCGGGCCCTACCTACAATGAGCAGTTCTTC	TRBV18	NA	TRBJ2-1	TRBD2
CASSRDRNSPLHF	TGTGCCAGCAGCCGGGACAGGAATTCACCCCTCCACTTT	TRBV7-3	NA	TRBJ1-6	TRBD1
CASREPGQGATGELFF	TGTGCCAGCAGAGAGCCGGGACAGGGAGCCACCGGGGAGCTGTTTTTT	TRBV7-2	NA	TRBJ2-2	TRBD1
CASSLLGTGLYEQYF	TGTGCCAGCAGTTTATTGGGGACAGGGCTTTACGAGCAGTACTTC	TRBV27	NA	TRBJ2-7	TRBD1
CASSLIARETQYF	TGTGCCAGCAGCCTCATTGCGAGGGAGACCCAGTACTTC	TRBV7-3	NA	TRBJ2-5	NA
CASSGGLAPGWDEQFF	TGCGCCAGCAGCGGAGGACTAGCCCCTGGGTGGGATGAGCAGTTCTTC	TRBV5-1	few	TRBJ2-1	TRBD2
CAIRDREHEETQYF	TGTGCCATCAGGGACAGGGAGCATGAGGAGACCCAGTACTTC	TRBV10-3	NA	TRBJ2-5	TRBD1
CAIKTSGGDRTNEQFF	TGTGCCATCAAGACTAGCGGGGGGGATCGTACGAATGAGCAGTTCTTC	TRBV10-3	few	TRBJ2-1	TRBD2
CASSLRGVLGNIQYF	TGTGCCAGCAGCTTACGGGGGGTCCTTGGAAACATTCAGTACTTC	TRBV7-9	few	TRBJ2-4	TRBD2
CASSVVTLGGETQYF	TGTGCCAGCAGTGTCGTAACCCTGGGGGGGGAGACCCAGTACTTC	TRBV2	NA	TRBJ2-5	TRBD2
CASSPSTGSGNTIYF	TGTGCCAGCTCACCTTCAACAGGCTCTGGAAACACCATATATTTT	TRBV18	NA	TRBJ1-3	NA
CASSQNPTLAGEQYF	TGCGCCAGCAGCCAAAACCCGACACTCGCGGGGGAGCAGTACTTC	TRBV4-3	NA	TRBJ2-7	NA
CASSYRGQALHF	TGTGCCAGCAGCTACCGAGGACAGGCCCTCCACTTT	TRBV7-2	NA	TRBJ1-6	TRBD1
CASSTGAGANNEQFF	TGTGCCAGTAGTACGGGAGCGGGGGCTAACAATGAGCAGTTCTTC	TRBV19	few	TRBJ2-1	TRBD2
CASSDSPPGVSTGELFF	TGTGCCAGCAGCGACTCCCCTCCGGGGGTCAGCACCGGGGAGCTGTTTTTT	TRBV9	NA	TRBJ2-2	NA
CASSSSGQGYETQYF	TGTGCCAGCAGTTCCTCGGGACAGGGGTATGAGACCCAGTACTTC	TRBV28	NA	TRBJ2-5	TRBD1
CASSVTRDRERSNNEQFF	TGTGCCAGCAGCGTAACCCGGGACAGGGAACGGAGCAACAATGAGCAGTTCTTC	TRBV9	NA	TRBJ2-1	TRBD1
CASSWGQGARETQYF	TGTGCCAGCAGCTGGGGACAGGGGGCGAGAGAGACCCAGTACTTC	TRBV5-4	few	TRBJ2-5	TRBD1
CASSLDRATGYTF	TGTGCCAGCAGCTTAGACAGGGCCACTGGCTACACCTTC	TRBV7-2	few	TRBJ1-2	NA
CASGGQENTDTQYF	TGTGCCAGCGGGGGACAGGAGAACACAGATACGCAGTATTTT	TRBV21-1	few	TRBJ2-3	NA
CASSLKTASGANVLTF	TGTGCCAGCAGCTTGAAAACAGCCTCTGGGGCCAACGTCCTGACTTTC	TRBV11-1	NA	TRBJ2-6	NA
CASSFRGQTEAFF	TGTGCCAGCAGCTTCAGGGGGCAGACTGAAGCTTTCTTT	TRBV7-3	few	TRBJ1-1	TRBD1
CASSVRLRQGMNTEAFF	TGTGCCAGCAGTGTCCGTCTCCGACAGGGCATGAACACTGAAGCTTTCTTT	TRBV6-1	few	TRBJ1-1	TRBD1
CASSSSGGRYNEQFF	TGTGCCAGCAGCTCCAGCGGGGGCCGTTACAATGAGCAGTTCTTC	TRBV9	few	TRBJ2-1	TRBD2
CASWRRGQETQYF	TGTGCCAGCTGGAGGAGGGGCCAAGAGACCCAGTACTTC	TRBV18	few	TRBJ2-5	NA
CASSNIYEQYF	TGTGCCAGCAGCAATATCTACGAGCAGTACTTC	TRBV11-2	few	TRBJ2-7	NA
CASSRTASYQPQHF	TGTGCCAGCAGTCGGACAGCTTCTTATCAGCCCCAGCATTTT	TRBV2	few	TRBJ1-5	NA
CASSVRAGPSTDTQYF	TGTGCCAGCAGCGTAAGAGCGGGCCCTAGCACAGATACGCAGTATTTT	TRBV9	few	TRBJ2-3	NA
CASSVEARSTDTQYF	TGTGCCAGCAGCGTAGAAGCTCGAAGCACAGATACGCAGTATTTT	TRBV9	few	TRBJ2-3	NA
CASSLTGSSNQPQHF	TGCGCCAGCAGCTTGACAGGGTCGAGCAATCAGCCCCAGCATTTT	TRBV5-1	NA	TRBJ1-5	NA
CTSSQDSDYLLGTDTQYF	TGCACCAGCAGCCAAGATTCGGACTACCTGCTTGGCACAGATACGCAGTATTTT	TRBV1	NA	TRBJ2-3	NA
CASSHRQYNEQFF	TGTGCCAGCAGCCACAGACAGTACAATGAGCAGTTCTTC	TRBV21-1	few	TRBJ2-1	NA
CASSLGTGDYNEQFF	TGTGCCAGCAGCTTAGGGACAGGGGACTACAATGAGCAGTTCTTC	TRBV11-2	few	TRBJ2-1	TRBD1
CASSSATGQETQYF	TGTGCCAGCAGCTCCGCGACAGGTCAAGAGACCCAGTACTTC	TRBV7-8	NA	TRBJ2-5	NA
CASSSRVGQETQYF	TGTGCCAGCAGTTCGCGTGTCGGGCAAGAGACCCAGTACTTC	TRBV2	NA	TRBJ2-5	NA
CASRSGHGEQETQYF	TGTGCCAGCAGATCTGGACATGGAGAACAAGAGACCCAGTACTTC	TRBV6-1	NA	TRBJ2-5	NA
CASSRGGGGETQYF	TGTGCCAGCAGCCGGGGAGGGGGGGGAGAGACCCAGTACTTC	TRBV28	NA	TRBJ2-5	NA
CASATAGSYEQYF	TGTGCGTCCGCTACGGCGGGCTCCTACGAGCAGTACTTC	TRBV7-3	NA	TRBJ2-7	NA
CASSQGINSYEQYF	TGTGCCAGCAGCCAAGGAATTAACAGCTACGAGCAGTACTTC	TRBV4-2	few	TRBJ2-7	NA
CASSSRGPLHF	TGTGCCAGCAGTTCGCGGGGGCCCCTCCACTTT	TRBV6-6	NA	TRBJ1-6	NA
CASSRTGAEQYF	TGTGCCAGCAGCCGCACAGGGGCCGAGCAGTACTTC	TRBV7-9	few	TRBJ2-7	TRBD1
CASSLVASGLTYNEQFF	TGTGCCAGCAGCTTAGTGGCTAGCGGGCTTACCTACAATGAGCAGTTCTTC	TRBV7-2	NA	TRBJ2-1	TRBD2